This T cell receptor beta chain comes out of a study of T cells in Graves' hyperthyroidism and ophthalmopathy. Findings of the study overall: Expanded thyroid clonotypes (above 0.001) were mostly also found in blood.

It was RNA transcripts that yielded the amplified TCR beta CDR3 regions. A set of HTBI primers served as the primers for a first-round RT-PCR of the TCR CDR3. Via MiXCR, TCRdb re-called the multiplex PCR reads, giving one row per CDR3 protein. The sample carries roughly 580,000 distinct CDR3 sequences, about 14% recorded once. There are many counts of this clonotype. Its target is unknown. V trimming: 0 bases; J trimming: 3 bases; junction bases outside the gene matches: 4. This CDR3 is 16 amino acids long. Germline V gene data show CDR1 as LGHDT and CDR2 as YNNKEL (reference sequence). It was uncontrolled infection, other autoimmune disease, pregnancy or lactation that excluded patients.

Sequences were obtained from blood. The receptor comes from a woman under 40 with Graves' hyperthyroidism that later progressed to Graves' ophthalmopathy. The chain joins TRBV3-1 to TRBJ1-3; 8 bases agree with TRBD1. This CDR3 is CASSQERTGIGNTIYF. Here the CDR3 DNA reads TGTGCCAGCAGCCAAGAAAGGACAGGGATTGGAAACACCATATATTTT.